Following are 2 T cell receptor beta chains from one sample sequenced in a study of blood T cell repertoires in COVID-19. TCRdb's table, derived via immunoSEQ multiplex PCR, lists solely in-frame clones and lacks some. Among 200,000 to 250,000 clones, about 87% were seen once, and the ten largest hold around 3.6%. The source material was PBMCs or T cells enriched from blood (not recorded which). The receptors here all came from a woman aged 25 to 39 who had been exposed to COVID-19.

The chain carries TRBV6-8 and TRBJ1-2; 7 bases map to TRBD1. Trimming cost V 6 bases and J 4 bases; bases outside gene matches: 5. The CDR3 sequence is 13 residues long. CDR1 and CDR2 (germline): MNHGY, SAAAGT. The CDR3 region has the DNA TGTGCCAGCAGCCGGACAGGATCCTATGGCTACACCTTC. It translates to CASSRTGSYGYTF.

This chain links TRBV11-2 with TRBJ2-3; a weak D match, TRBD1 (5 bases). This CDR3 comprises 15 residues. Germline-derived CDR1 and CDR2 are SGHAT and FQNNGV. The V end lost 5 bases, the J end lost 2 bases, and 14 bases lay between the germline ends. The DNA for the CDR3 is TGTGCCAGCAGCCCCCAGGGTGGGTCCACAGATACGCAGTATTTT. Residues: CASSPQGGSTDTQYF.